Only one count was recorded for the clone carrying this TCR beta chain. The protocol was immunoSEQ multiplex PCR, while the TCRdb copy is restricted to in-frame clones and leaves out a portion. The sample carries approximately 360,000 clones, around 89% recorded once. The source of the sample is a study of blood T cell repertoires in COVID-19. CDR1 is SGHNT, CDR2 YYREEE, per germline (reference sequence). Trimming took 1 base from V and 4 from J; bases not matched to a gene: 9. This CDR3 has 17 amino acids. Researchers sorted participants into cohorts using their self-reported clinical history. Sequenced material: PBMCs or T cells enriched from blood (not recorded which). V and J are TRBV5-4 and TRBJ2-3; TRBD1 matches 10 bases. The sequence derives from a woman between 25 and 40 years old with acute COVID-19. The CDR3 spells CASSLKYMGQGSDTQYF. In DNA form, the CDR3 reads TGTGCCAGCAGCTTGAAGTATATGGGACAGGGGTCAGATACGCAGTATTTT.